This T cell receptor beta chain was sequenced during a study of sequential checkpoint blockade in melanoma. As for the study in general: First-line arms were nivolumab then ipilimumab, or the reverse, randomized 1:1.

The CDR3 spans 14 residues. Trimming removed 2 bases from V and 4 bases from J, with 9 bases in between. Germline assignment: CDR1 SGDLS and CDR2 YYNGEE. Treatment of the sample: randomized to nivolumab then ipilimumab (arm A) or the reverse (arm B). Data came from immunoSEQ multiplex PCR; TCRdb stores just in-frame clones and leaves some out. This table has about 20,000 clones, roughly 80% appearing once. Sequences were derived from CD8+ T cells sorted from blood (inferred from file names), sampled from a patient given nivolumab and ipilimumab in sequence. The rearrangement links TRBV9 to TRBJ2-2, with D perhaps TRBD2 (6 bases). The sequence was obtained from a human donor with melanoma. The CDR3 loop is CASSVGGSTGELFF. Here the CDR3 DNA reads TGTGCCAGCAGCGTTGGGGGGTCCACCGGGGAGCTGTTTTTT.